These 26 T cell receptor beta chains originate from one sample sequenced in a study of T cells in Graves' hyperthyroidism and ophthalmopathy. Regions amplified from RNA transcripts were the TCR beta CDR3 regions. The TCR CDR3 first-round RT-PCR relied on the HTBI primer set. TCRdb re-derived calls from the multiplex PCR reads in MiXCR, one entry per CDR3 protein. Seen here are about 500,000 distinct CDR3 sequences, 15% to 20% observed once, and the top ten hold 25% to 30%. Specimen: blood. These receptors all come from a woman younger than 45 with Graves' ophthalmopathy.

This clonotype was observed many times. This chain links TRBV28 with TRBJ2-5; 10 bases are shared with TRBD1. Germline CDR1 MDHEN, CDR2 SYDVKM. This CDR3 is built from 16 residues. Trimming cost V 5 bases and J 4 bases; bases outside gene matches: 10. The CDR3 spells CASSTRDRGVGETQYF. CDR3 DNA sequence: TGTGCCAGCAGTACCCGGGACAGGGGTGTCGGAGAGACCCAGTACTTC. The whole variable domain, filled in from reference TRBV28 and TRBJ2-5, reads DVKVTQSSRYLVKRTGEKVFLECVQDMDHENMFWYRQDPGLGLRLIYFSYDVKMKEKGDIPEGYSVSREKKERFSLILESASTNQTSMYLCASSTRDRGVGETQYFGPGTRLLVL.

The table lists this clonotype with many counts. DNA of the CDR3: TGTGCCAGCGCCGAACTAGCGGGAGTCCACACCGGGGAGCTGTTTTTT. This codes for CASAELAGVHTGELFF. The chain recombines TRBV12-3 or TRBV12-4 with TRBJ2-2, with 11 bases aligning to TRBD2. With 8 bases clipped from V and 3 bases from J, the junction kept 8 bases outside the gene matches. This CDR3 region has 16 residues.

This CDR3 reads CASSIGGDSADTQYF. In DNA, the CDR3 is TGTGCCAGTAGTATCGGGGGAGATAGCGCAGATACGCAGTATTTT. The chain recombines TRBV19 with TRBJ2-3; D is perhaps TRBD2 (6 bases). The germline gives CDR1 LNHDA, CDR2 SQIVND (reference sequence). Trimming left V 3 bases short and J 4 bases short, with 14 bases between. The length of the CDR3 is 15 residues.

This clonotype was observed a few times. The chain joins TRBV27 to TRBJ2-7, with 11 bases aligning to TRBD1. CDR3 size: 15 residues. CDR1 MNHEY and CDR2 SMNVEV come from the germline V gene (reference sequence). The ends lost 5 bases at V and 2 bases at J; junction bases unmatched: 5. CDR3 DNA: TGTGCCAGCAGTCAGGGACAGGGGGGCCCCTACGAGCAGTACTTC. This sequence encodes CASSQGQGGPYEQYF.

This clonotype was seen more than once but under ten times. CDR3 DNA sequence: TGCAGTGTCCGTCCAGGGGGGGCGAACACTGAAGCTTTCTTT. Its protein product is CSVRPGGANTEAFF. The chain has TRBV20-1 and TRBJ1-1; 7 nucleotides align to TRBD1. The CDR3 consists of 14 residues. V was pared by 7 bases and J by 1 base, with 9 bases of the junction left unmatched. Germline loops: CDR1 DFQATT, CDR2 SNEGSKA (reference sequence).

This clonotype appeared a single time. J is TRBJ2-2 and V is TRBV10-2, with D maybe TRBD2 (6 bases). CDR3 length: 14 amino acids. V was pared by 6 bases and J by 0 bases, with 8 bases between. Per germline, CDR1 WSHSY and CDR2 SAAADI. The CDR3 nucleotides read TGCGCCAGCAGGACTAGTACGAACACCGGGGAGCTGTTTTTT. Its translation: CASRTSTNTGELFF.

This clonotype appeared many times. V gene TRBV2 combines with J gene TRBJ2-3; D is ambiguous. Germline V gene data show CDR1 as SNHLY and CDR2 as FYNNEI. The V end was cut by 3 bases, the J end by 1 base, with 8 bases between. This CDR3 has 14 amino acids. The DNA of the CDR3 is TGTGCCAGCAGTGAGCCCAGCGGCACAGATACGCAGTATTTT. Protein sequence: CASSEPSGTDTQYF.

This clonotype was counted between two and nine times. The chain combines TRBV20-1 with TRBJ1-1; the D gene is possibly TRBD1 (6 bases). The CDR3 is 12 residues long. The germline gives CDR1 DFQATT, CDR2 SNEGSKA (reference sequence). Trimming cost V 2 bases and J 7 bases, with 11 bases left between them. The CDR3 spells CSARRGSNEAFF. DNA for the CDR3: TGCAGTGCTAGAAGGGGGTCTAATGAAGCTTTCTTT.

This clonotype was seen more than once but under ten times. The chain has TRBV6-5 and TRBJ2-7; D possibly corresponds to TRBD1 (6 bases). Trimming left V 4 bases short and J 2 bases short, with 21 bases between. Germline CDR1 is MNHEY and CDR2 is SVGAGI. This CDR3 has 17 residues. The CDR3: CASSWGSLRDTAYEQYF. The CDR3 nucleotides are TGTGCCAGCAGTTGGGGTTCGCTCCGGGACACGGCCTACGAGCAGTACTTC.

V usage is TRBV7-3 and J usage is TRBJ2-7; 11 bases are a match to TRBD2. V gave up 5 bases and J gave up 3 bases; unmatched junction bases: 9. Germline V gives CDR1 SGHTA, CDR2 FQGTGA. The CDR3 is 16 residues long. CDR3 amino acids: CASSRGLAGPNYEQYF. CDR3 DNA sequence: TGTGCCAGCAGCCGCGGACTAGCGGGTCCAAACTACGAGCAGTACTTC.

As regards this clonotype: A much larger clone lies one base from this, so it may be a read error. V gene TRBV2 combines with J gene TRBJ1-5, with 7 bases matching TRBD1. The V gene end was trimmed by 1 base and the J gene end by 6 bases; junction bases not matched to a gene: 6. This CDR3 spans 15 amino acids. Germline CDR1 and CDR2: SNHLY and FYNNEI. The chain's CDR3 is CASSEETGPGQPQHF. CDR3 sequence (DNA): TGTGCCAGCAGTGAAGAGACAGGGCCGGGTCAGCCCCAGCATTTT.

This clonotype has only a few counts. The rearrangement links TRBV29-1 to TRBJ2-5; unclear D gene. From germline, CDR1 is SQVTM and CDR2 ANQGSEA. This CDR3 has 13 residues. Deletions cut 4 bases from V and 7 bases from J, with 16 bases between. The CDR3 loop is CSVGTSDPGTQYF. Here the CDR3 DNA reads TGCAGCGTTGGGACCTCCGACCCCGGGACCCAGTACTTC.

The genes are TRBV25-1 and TRBJ1-2; the D gene is possibly TRBD1 (6 bases). Germline V lookup: CDR1 MGHDK, CDR2 SYGVNS. The V gene lost 2 bases and the J gene lost 8 bases, with 12 bases spanning the gap. This CDR3 region has 13 residues. The CDR3 bases are TGTGCCAGCAGTGAAACAGGGTTTAAGGGCTACACCTTC. As protein: CASSETGFKGYTF.

This clonotype has only a few counts. This chain links TRBV9 with TRBJ1-1; perhaps TRBD1 as D (5 bases). The CDR3 sequence is 13 residues long. Trimming cost V 0 bases and J 4 bases, with 7 bases left between them. CDR1 is SGDLS and CDR2 is YYNGEE in the germline V gene. CDR3 coding DNA: TGTGCCAGCAGCGTAGAGCAGGGCACTGAAGCTTTCTTT. It is translated as CASSVEQGTEAFF.

The chain carries TRBV7-2 and TRBJ1-2; TRBD1 is a possible D gene (5 bases). V lost 5 bases, J lost 3 bases, and 13 bases lay in between. The germline gives CDR1 SGHTA, CDR2 FQGNSA. This CDR3 is built from 14 residues. The CDR3 protein is CASSPRGADYGYTF. The CDR3 DNA sequence: TGTGCCAGCAGCCCGAGGGGCGCAGACTATGGCTACACCTTC. The entire variable domain, with the rest obtained from reference TRBV7-2 and TRBJ1-2, is as follows: GAGVSQSPSNKVTEKGKDVELRCDPISGHTALYWYRQSLGQGLEFLIYFQGNSAPDKSGLPSDRFSAERTGGSVSTLTIQRTQQEDSAVYLCASSPRGADYGYTFGSGTRLTVV.

The chain has TRBV7-8 and TRBJ1-4, with 8 nucleotides matching TRBD1. Germline V gene sequence: CDR1 SGHVS, CDR2 FQNEAQ. The CDR3 contains 17 residues. J was trimmed by 7 bases and V by 0 bases; bases with no gene match: 10. In nucleotides, the CDR3 is TGTGCCAGCAGCTTAGCGGCCAGGGGGCTCGGGGGTGAAAAACTGTTTTTT. Residues: CASSLAARGLGGEKLFF.

This clonotype was seen more than once but under ten times. V gene TRBV19 combines with J gene TRBJ2-1, with 8 bases matching TRBD2. The length of the CDR3 is 14 residues. Germline CDR1 is LNHDA and CDR2 is SQIVND (reference sequence). The V gene end was trimmed by 10 bases and the J gene end by 2 bases; junction bases not matched to a gene: 7. The CDR3 DNA reads as TGTGCCACCAAAAGCGGGAGCGCCTACAATGAGCAGTTCTTC. Translated, it gives CATKSGSAYNEQFF.

Many counts were recorded for this clonotype. The genes are TRBV7-2 and TRBJ2-7; D possibly corresponds to TRBD1 (5 bases). The CDR3 contains 14 residues. CDR1 and CDR2 from the germline V gene are SGHTA and FQGNSA. The germline V and J ends were trimmed by 2 bases and 4 bases, with 12 bases remaining between them. DNA of the CDR3: TGTGCCAGCAGCTTACAGGGTTTTCATTACGAGCAGTACTTC. Protein sequence: CASSLQGFHYEQYF.

The chain joins TRBV6-5 to TRBJ2-2; D uncertain. The germline V and J ends were trimmed by 0 bases and 7 bases, with 9 bases remaining between them. The CDR3 consists of 14 residues. The germline V gene has CDR1 MNHEY and CDR2 SVGAGI. The CDR3 loop reads CASSYSGSFGELFF. In DNA form, the CDR3 reads TGTGCCAGCAGTTACTCGGGGTCGTTCGGGGAGCTGTTTTTT.

Ten or more counts support this clonotype. The rearrangement joins TRBV14 to TRBJ2-7; 10 positions agree with TRBD2. J lost 7 bases, V lost 3 bases, and 12 bases had no gene match. Germline CDR1 is SGHDN and CDR2 is FVKESK. The CDR3 is made up of 16 amino acids. The CDR3 sequence is CASSHYGASGSGEQYF. The CDR3 nucleotides are TGTGCCAGCAGCCACTACGGGGCTAGCGGGAGTGGTGAGCAGTACTTC.

The table lists this clonotype with a few counts. V gene TRBV6-1 combines with J gene TRBJ1-1; a weak D match, TRBD1 (5 bases). The V gene's germline CDR1 is MNHNS and CDR2 SASEGT. The CDR3 contains 15 residues. Trimming took 7 bases from V and 3 from J, leaving 18 bases between them. DNA of the CDR3: TGTGCCAGCACCCAAAGGGGTAGTCGGGACACTGAAGCTTTCTTT. Its protein is CASTQRGSRDTEAFF.

The sample holds many counts of this clonotype. The CDR3 DNA sequence: TGTGCCAGCAGCTTAATGGCGTCGGATACGCAGTATTTT. Encoded protein: CASSLMASDTQYF. The rearrangement joins TRBV7-3 to TRBJ2-3; no firm D call. This CDR3 has 13 residues. Between the trimmed V and J ends, which lost 1 base and 6 bases, there was a span of 8 bases. Germline CDR1 reads SGHTA; CDR2 reads FQGTGA.

This rearrangement joins TRBV27 to TRBJ2-7; D perhaps matches TRBD1 (6 bases). Germline V gene data show CDR1 as MNHEY and CDR2 as SMNVEV (reference sequence). Trimming removed 5 bases from V and 0 bases from J, with 17 bases in between. This CDR3 region has 16 residues. The CDR3: CASSGRGQTSSYEQYF. CDR3 nucleotide sequence: TGTGCCAGCAGTGGGAGAGGACAGACGAGCTCCTACGAGCAGTACTTC.

The chain couples TRBV20-1 to TRBJ2-5, with TRBD2 matching over 12 bases. V shed 6 bases, J shed 7 bases, and the junction held 12 bases outside the gene matches. Germline V gene data show CDR1 as DFQATT and CDR2 as SNEGSKA (reference sequence). There are 15 residues in the CDR3. The CDR3 nucleotides are TGCAGTGCCACAAGACTAGCGGGAGTCCCAGGGACCCAGTACTTC. The encoded protein is CSATRLAGVPGTQYF.

In its sample, this clonotype was seen a few times. The J gene is TRBJ2-7, the V gene TRBV4-1, with D tentatively TRBD1 or TRBD2 (5 bases each). The CDR3 totals 18 residues. Trimming took 2 bases from V and 1 from J, leaving 21 bases between them. CDR1 is MGHRA and CDR2 is YSYEKL in the germline V gene. The CDR3 spells CASSQKGTKTGKSYEQYF. The CDR3 bases are TGCGCCAGCAGCCAAAAGGGGACCAAGACTGGCAAATCCTACGAGCAGTACTTC.

The sample holds many counts of this clonotype. The chain uses TRBV20-1 and TRBJ2-1, with 8 bases matching TRBD1. CDR3 length equals 15 residues. Germline V gives CDR1 DFQATT, CDR2 SNEGSKA (reference sequence). V dropped 3 bases and J dropped 0; count of bases not matched to a gene: 4. In DNA form, the CDR3 reads TGCAGTGCTAGCGGTACAGGGGGCTCCTACAATGAGCAGTTCTTC. Its translation: CSASGTGGSYNEQFF.